These T cell receptor beta chains were read from a single sample in a study of T cell clonotyping in hematopoietic cell transplantation. Sequencing used immunoSEQ multiplex PCR; TCRdb keeps in-frame clones, though not all of them. The table has fewer than 100,000 clones, less than 96% seen once. Sequenced here: peripheral blood mononuclear cells, sampled before stem cell transplant. Receptor source: a woman aged 50 to 65 with acute myeloid leukemia. Some clones in this sample may be carry-over from other donors' samples. CDR3s include the opening cysteine and the closing phenylalanine or tryptophan. The D gene is left open where the match is weak. A row's size may be missing; if present it is once, few, many or a size class.

TGTGCCAGCAGTGAAACGGGGGGACCCACTGAAGCTTTCTTT | CASSETGGPTEAFF | TRBV6-1 | - | TRBJ1-1 | -
TGTGCCTGGAGTGCCGGGACAGGGGAAGAGACCCAGTACTTC | CAWSAGTGEETQYF | TRBV30 | TRBD1 | TRBJ2-5 | -
TGTGCCAGCAGTCCACTCGGACATACAATCTATATCGAGCAGTACTTC | CASSPLGHTIYIEQYF | TRBV28 | - | TRBJ2-7 | -
TGTGCCAGCAGCCAAGATCTGGTGGGGGGATCCACAGATACGCAGTATTTT | CASSQDLVGGSTDTQYF | TRBV4-2 | - | TRBJ2-3 | once
TGTGCCAGCAGGCGCTCGGTGGGTGTCCCCACAGATACGCAGTATTTT | CASRRSVGVPTDTQYF | TRBV28 | - | TRBJ2-3 | -
TGTGCCAGCAGCTTAGCGTTCTACGAGCAGTACTTC | CASSLAFYEQYF | TRBV7-9 | - | TRBJ2-7 | -
TGTGCCAGCAGCTTGGGCAGGGGTCAGCCCCAGCATTTT | CASSLGRGQPQHF | TRBV5-6 | - | TRBJ1-5 | -
TGTGCCAGCAGCTTTTACTATGACAATGAGCAGTTCTTC | CASSFYYDNEQFF | TRBV7-3 | - | TRBJ2-1 | -
TGTGCCAGCAGCCCACCACGGGTCGACTACGAGCAGTACTTC | CASSPPRVDYEQYF | TRBV7-2 | - | TRBJ2-7 | -
TGCGCCAGCAGCCAAGATCCGTGGGTGGTGGCTGAAGCTTTCTTT | CASSQDPWVVAEAFF | TRBV4-1 | - | TRBJ1-1 | -
TGTGCCAGCAGGGCCCCGGGACAGGGAAGTGAGCAGTACTTC | CASRAPGQGSEQYF | TRBV6-1 | TRBD1 | TRBJ2-7 | -
TGCGCCAGCAGCTTGGGAACAGGGGTGAGGAACACTGAAGCTTTCTTT | CASSLGTGVRNTEAFF | TRBV5-1 | TRBD1 | TRBJ1-1 | -
TGTGCCATCAGTGAGTCTGGCCAGGGGGACATTAACTATGGCTACACCTTC | CAISESGQGDINYGYTF | TRBV10-3 | TRBD1 | TRBJ1-2 | -
TGTGCCAGTAGTTTCCTAGCGGAGACCTACGAGCAGTACTTC | CASSFLAETYEQYF | TRBV19 | TRBD2 | TRBJ2-7 | -
TGTGCCAGCAGCTTAGGGGGTGCGGCAGACTACGAGCAGTACTTC | CASSLGGAADYEQYF | TRBV7-9 | - | TRBJ2-7 | once
TGTGCCAGTGGACTAGCACCCTCCTACGAGCAGTACTTC | CASGLAPSYEQYF | TRBV19 | TRBD2 | TRBJ2-7 | -
TGTGCCAGCAGTTTATTGGGGACAGGGTTCCTGGAGTACTTC | CASSLLGTGFLEYF | TRBV27 | TRBD1 | TRBJ2-7 | -
TGTGCCAGCAAGAGCATGGGACTCCCTTACGCTTTCTTT | CASKSMGLPYAFF | TRBV27 | - | TRBJ1-1 | once
TGCAGCGGGAGAAGCGGAGGGGTCGGCACTGAAGCTTTCTTT | CSGRSGGVGTEAFF | TRBV29-1 | - | TRBJ1-1 | -
TGCGCCAGCAGCCCAACGGGGGGGAACTACGAGCAGTACTTC | CASSPTGGNYEQYF | TRBV5-1 | TRBD2 | TRBJ2-7 | -
TGTGCCAGCAGCCAAACCTATAGGACGGGGGGGGTCACAGATACGCAGTATTTT | CASSQTYRTGGVTDTQYF | TRBV4-2 | TRBD2 | TRBJ2-3 | -
TGTGCCAGCAGTTTTTATCCCCCGAACTACACCTTC | CASSFYPPNYTF | TRBV28 | - | TRBJ1-2 | -
TGTGCCAGCAGTGAACGGGGCGGGAGAAGGGATGAGCAGTTCTTC | CASSERGGRRDEQFF | TRBV2 | TRBD2 | TRBJ2-1 | -
TGCGCCAGCAGCAGAGGAGGGAGTTTAGACAACTATGGCTACACCTTC | CASSRGGSLDNYGYTF | TRBV5-1 | - | TRBJ1-2 | -
TGCGCCAGCAGCTTTGGTTCACCCCTCCACTTT | CASSFGSPLHF | TRBV5-1 | - | TRBJ1-6 | -
TGTGCTAGTGGTAAACCCGGGACAGGGACTGTCAGTGAAGCTTTCTTT | CASGKPGTGTVSEAFF | TRBV12-5 | TRBD1 | TRBJ1-1 | -
TGCGCCAGCAGCCAAGCGGACCCTCGTTCCGTCGCGGCCAACGTCCTGACTTTC | CASSQADPRSVAANVLTF | TRBV4-1 | - | TRBJ2-6 | -
TGTGCCTGGAGCGGGACAGGGGACCAGCCCCAGCATTTT | CAWSGTGDQPQHF | TRBV30 | TRBD1 | TRBJ1-5 | -
TGTGCTAGCAGCTTAGCGGGGGGGAGTTCTCAAGAGACCCAGTACTTC | CASSLAGGSSQETQYF | TRBV7-7 | TRBD2 | TRBJ2-5 | once
TGTGCCAGCTCACCGGAGGGACAGATCAATTCACCCCTCCACTTT | CASSPEGQINSPLHF | TRBV18 | TRBD1 | TRBJ1-6 | -
TGCAGCGTTGAGTGGTCAGGGGGAAACACCATATATTTT | CSVEWSGGNTIYF | TRBV29-1 | - | TRBJ1-3 | once
TGTGCCAGCAGCATAACCGACAGTAGCTATGGCTACACCTTC | CASSITDSSYGYTF | TRBV9 | - | TRBJ1-2 | -
TGCGCCAGCAGCCAAATCATCAGGGCGAACAATGAAAAACTGTTTTTT | CASSQIIRANNEKLFF | TRBV4-1 | - | TRBJ1-4 | -
TGCGCCAGCACCCCCCCCGGGGACAGCTATGGCTACACCTTC | CASTPPGDSYGYTF | TRBV5-1 | TRBD1 | TRBJ1-2 | once
TGCGCCAGCAGCTTGGGCAGGGATGGCTACACCTTC | CASSLGRDGYTF | TRBV5-1 | - | TRBJ1-2 | once
TGTGCCAGCAGCGACCGGGACAGCCGTTTCTATGGCTACACCTTC | CASSDRDSRFYGYTF | TRBV9 | TRBD1 | TRBJ1-2 | -
TGTGCCAGCAGCACAACCTGGACTAGCGGGAGTTTTATTTACGAGCAGTACTTC | CASSTTWTSGSFIYEQYF | TRBV7-8 | TRBD2 | TRBJ2-7 | -
TGTGCCAGCAGTGCCCGACAGGGAATGAACACTGAAGCTTTCTTT | CASSARQGMNTEAFF | TRBV27 | TRBD1 | TRBJ1-1 | -
TGTGCCAGCAGCCAAGTCTACGAGCAGTACTTC | CASSQVYEQYF | TRBV14 | - | TRBJ2-7 | -
TGTGCCAGCAGCTTAGGACTAGCGGGGGTGGAGACCCAGTACTTC | CASSLGLAGVETQYF | TRBV7-2 | TRBD2 | TRBJ2-5 | -
TGTGCCAGCAGTTCCTTTGGACGGGATGAAAAACTGTTTTTT | CASSSFGRDEKLFF | TRBV6-5 | - | TRBJ1-4 | -
TGTGCCAGCAGTTTATTGGGTTGGTCCTACAATGAGCAGTTCTTC | CASSLLGWSYNEQFF | TRBV27 | - | TRBJ2-1 | -
TGTGCCAGCAGTTACTCTCGGGAAACTGAAGCTTTCTTT | CASSYSRETEAFF | TRBV6-5 | - | TRBJ1-1 | -
TGTGCCAGCAGTTTAGGCCAGGCCTATGGCTACACCTTC | CASSLGQAYGYTF | TRBV27 | - | TRBJ1-2 | -
TGTGCCAGCAGGGGGTCAACTAATGAAAAACTGTTTTTT | CASRGSTNEKLFF | TRBV6-5 | - | TRBJ1-4 | -
TGTGCCATCAGTGACCTGGGACAGGGGAGTCAGCCCCAGCATTTT | CAISDLGQGSQPQHF | TRBV10-3 | TRBD1 | TRBJ1-5 | -
TGTGCCACCAGCAGAGATCGGGGGTTTCAGAACAATGAGCAGTTCTTC | CATSRDRGFQNNEQFF | TRBV15 | - | TRBJ2-1 | -
TGTGCCAGCAGTGACTCCCTAGCTTCCGGGGCCAACGTCCTGACTTTC | CASSDSLASGANVLTF | TRBV6-4 | - | TRBJ2-6 | -
TGTGCCTGGAGTGTGGGGCTGCCCCAGTCACCCCTCCACTTT | CAWSVGLPQSPLHF | TRBV30 | - | TRBJ1-6 | -